The subject of this entry is one TCR beta chain. The sample belongs to a study of blood T cells in healthy people across ages. Study as a whole: About one barcoded beta molecule per two T cells was the capture yield of template switching.

Germline V gene sequence: CDR1 MDHEN, CDR2 SYDVKM. This CDR3 is built from 16 residues. V was pared by 6 bases and J by 4 bases, with 9 bases of the junction left unmatched. Donors ranged from about 6 to 90 years old and were healthy Caucasians in Russia. A second PCR of roughly 6 to 12 cycles used a sample-barcoded 5' primer and a J-beta primer mix. TCRdb itself ran the 5' RACE reads through MiXCR, one entry per CDR3 protein. The sample lists over 600,000 distinct CDR3 sequences; under 25% were seen once. Specimen: blood. The chain couples TRBV28 to TRBJ2-2, with 9 bases that match TRBD1. The source of this sequence is a man aged 65-85 years in good health. The CDR3 DNA sequence: TGTGCCAGCAGGCAAAAAGGGACAGGGAGCACCGGGGAGCTGTTTTTT. This gives the protein CASRQKGTGSTGELFF.